There are many counts of the clone carrying this T cell receptor (beta chain). Its cognate antigen is unknown. The data were obtained in a study of early T cells in non-severe SARS-CoV-2 infection. Across the whole study: Sequencing was performed on bulk RNA from unsorted whole blood, leaving chains unpaired.

Individual cDNA molecules each received unique molecular identifiers attached to them. TCRdb used MiXCR to reprocess the 5' RACE reads, holding one entry per CDR3 protein. In the table there are 25,000 to 35,000 distinct CDR3 sequences, under 6% of which are singletons. General study results and limits: Reliance on VDJdb matching favored anti-spike CD8 responses; private and CD4 specificities were missed.

The CDR3 length is 12 residues. Germline loops: CDR1 KGHDR, CDR2 SFDVKD. V gave up 9 bases and J gave up 4 bases, with 11 bases separating them. The sequenced material came from whole blood. This clonotype was sampled from an adult who was a healthcare worker with PCR-confirmed SARS-CoV-2 infection or an uninfected control (not recorded which). The V call is TRBV24-1, the J call TRBJ2-5; D is perhaps TRBD1 (7 bases). Written as DNA, the CDR3 is TGTGCCACCGCGGGACAGCCAGAGACCCAGTACTTC. Translation gives CATAGQPETQYF.